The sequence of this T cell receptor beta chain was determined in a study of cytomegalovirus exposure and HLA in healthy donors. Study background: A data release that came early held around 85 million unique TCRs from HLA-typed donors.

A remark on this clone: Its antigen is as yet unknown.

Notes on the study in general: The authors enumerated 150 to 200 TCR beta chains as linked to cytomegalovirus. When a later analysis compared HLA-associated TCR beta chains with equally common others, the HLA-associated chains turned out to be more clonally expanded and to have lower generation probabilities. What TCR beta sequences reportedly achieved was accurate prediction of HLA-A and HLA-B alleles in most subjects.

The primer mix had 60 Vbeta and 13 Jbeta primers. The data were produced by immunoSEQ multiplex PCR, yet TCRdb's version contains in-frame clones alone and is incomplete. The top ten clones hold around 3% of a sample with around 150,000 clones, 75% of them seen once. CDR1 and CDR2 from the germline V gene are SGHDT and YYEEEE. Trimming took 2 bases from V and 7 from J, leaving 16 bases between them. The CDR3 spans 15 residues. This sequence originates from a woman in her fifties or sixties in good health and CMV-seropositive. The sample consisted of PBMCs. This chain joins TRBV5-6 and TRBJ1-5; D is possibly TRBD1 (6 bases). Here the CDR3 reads CASSFTGTPGQPQHF. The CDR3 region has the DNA TGTGCCAGCAGCTTTACCGGGACACCGGGGCAGCCCCAGCATTTT.